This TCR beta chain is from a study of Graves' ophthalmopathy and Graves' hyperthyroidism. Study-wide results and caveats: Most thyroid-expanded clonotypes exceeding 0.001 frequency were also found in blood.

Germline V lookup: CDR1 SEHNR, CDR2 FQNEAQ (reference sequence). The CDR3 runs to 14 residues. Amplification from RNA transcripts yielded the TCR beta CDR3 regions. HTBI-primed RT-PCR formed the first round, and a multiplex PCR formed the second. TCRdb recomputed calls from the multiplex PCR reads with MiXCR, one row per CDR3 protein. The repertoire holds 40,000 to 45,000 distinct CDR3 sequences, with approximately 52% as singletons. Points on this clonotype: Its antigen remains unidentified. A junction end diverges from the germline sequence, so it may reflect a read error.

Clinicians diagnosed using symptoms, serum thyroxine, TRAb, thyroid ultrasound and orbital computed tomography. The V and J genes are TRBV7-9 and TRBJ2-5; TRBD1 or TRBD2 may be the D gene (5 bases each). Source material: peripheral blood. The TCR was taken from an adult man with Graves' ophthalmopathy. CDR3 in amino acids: CASSVSDPTGTQHF. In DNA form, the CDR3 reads TGTGCCAGCAGCGTGTCGGATCCAACCGGGACCCAGCACTTC.